One sample yielded the 32 T cell receptor beta chains listed below, sequenced in a study of T cells in Graves' hyperthyroidism and ophthalmopathy. Amplified TCR beta CDR3 regions derived from RNA transcripts. Initially, a first-round RT-PCR of the TCR CDR3 employed the HTBI primer set. MiXCR, applied by TCRdb to the multiplex PCR reads, yields one record per CDR3 protein. This sample carries 250,000 to 300,000 distinct CDR3 sequences, approximately 17% of them seen once, and the ten largest clones take about 50%. Sequenced: blood. The receptors were gathered from a woman aged 60-75 years with Graves' ophthalmopathy.

This clonotype was counted ten times or more. V usage is TRBV7-2 and J usage is TRBJ2-7; 9 bases line up with TRBD2. Trimming at V came to 3 bases and at J to 4 bases, leaving 7 bases not matched to a gene. This CDR3 is 15 amino acids long. Per germline, CDR1 SGHTA and CDR2 FQGNSA. Written as DNA, the CDR3 is TGTGCCAGCAGCTTCAGGGCGGGGGGGCAGTACGAGCAGTACTTC. This sequence encodes CASSFRAGGQYEQYF.

In regard to this clonotype: A clone one base away is much larger, so this may be a read error. V is TRBV28 and J is TRBJ2-7, with D uncertain. Trimming stripped 4 bases from V and 8 bases from J, with 24 bases between. The germline CDR1 and CDR2 sequences are MDHEN and SYDVKM. This CDR3 contains 16 residues. The CDR3 loop is CASSSQKGSLGYKQYF. CDR3 in DNA: TGTGCCAGCAGTTCCCAGAAAGGGTCGTTGGGATACAAGCAGTACTTC.

The gene calls are TRBV20-1 and TRBJ1-4; no reliable D call. Trimming pared 6 bases from V and 0 bases from J, leaving 11 bases between. The CDR3 sequence is 14 residues long. The germline gives CDR1 DFQATT, CDR2 SNEGSKA (reference sequence). CDR3 nucleotides: TGCAGTGCGTCTTTTTCTGCAACTAATGAAAAACTGTTTTTT. It encodes CSASFSATNEKLFF.

This clonotype has a handful of counts. This could be a read error, since a much larger clone is one nucleotide away. V and J are TRBV6-1 and TRBJ2-7; possibly TRBD2 for D (5 bases). This CDR3 region has 14 residues. Germline V lookup: CDR1 MNHNS, CDR2 SASEGT. Trimming removed 5 bases from V and 1 base from J, with 12 bases in between. The CDR3 DNA is TGTGCCAGCAGTCGGACTGGCGGTTCCTACGAGCAGTACTTC. Protein sequence: CASSRTGGSYEQYF.

This clonotype was recorded at least ten times. The chain is built from TRBV4-3 and TRBJ2-2; D call uncertain. Trimming shortened V by 4 bases and J by 5 bases, and 8 bases separated the two germline ends. Germline loops: CDR1 LGHNA, CDR2 YSLEER. The CDR3 covers 13 residues. The CDR3 region is CASSPSMTGELFF. The CDR3 region has the DNA TGCGCCAGCAGCCCCAGTATGACCGGGGAGCTGTTTTTT.

This clonotype has ten or more counts. The V call is TRBV6-1, the J call TRBJ2-1, with TRBD1 matching 7 bases. The CDR3 loop spans 16 amino acids. Germline values: CDR1 MNHNS, CDR2 SASEGT. Unmatched junction bases numbered 15, after V lost 7 bases and J lost 6 bases. CDR3: CASTFLTGQSGNEQFF. The CDR3 nucleotides read TGTGCCAGCACCTTTCTTACGGGACAGAGTGGCAATGAGCAGTTCTTC.

This clonotype came up many times. The chain carries TRBV24-1 and TRBJ2-3; D ambiguous. Trimming removed 6 bases from V and 9 bases from J, with 12 bases in between. There are 12 residues in the CDR3. The germline CDR1 and CDR2 sequences are KGHDR and SFDVKD. The CDR3 DNA reads TGTGCCACCAGTCTCCCGGGTGGGACGCAGTATTTT. It translates to CATSLPGGTQYF.

This chain links TRBV4-1 with TRBJ2-7, with D maybe TRBD2 (5 bases). The germline V and J ends were trimmed by 1 base and 3 bases, with 13 bases remaining between them. Germline V gene sequence: CDR1 MGHRA, CDR2 YSYEKL. The CDR3 covers 15 residues. This chain's CDR3 is CASSQARTENYEQYF. The CDR3 nucleotides read TGCGCCAGCAGCCAAGCCCGGACTGAAAACTACGAGCAGTACTTC.

The V call is TRBV7-2, the J call TRBJ2-5; no clear D gene. Germline loops: CDR1 SGHTA, CDR2 FQGNSA. This CDR3 comprises 15 residues. The germline V and J ends were trimmed by 4 bases and 5 bases, with 17 bases remaining between them. The CDR3 spells CASSSARPLLETQYF. In DNA, the CDR3 is TGTGCCAGCAGCTCAGCGAGACCCCTTTTGGAGACCCAGTACTTC.

This clonotype was seen at least ten times. The chain combines TRBV7-2 with TRBJ1-6; D not resolved. CDR3 length equals 13 residues. The V end was cut by 1 base, the J end by 8 bases, with 6 bases between. Per germline, CDR1 SGHTA and CDR2 FQGNSA. DNA for the CDR3: TGTGCCAGCAGCTTAGACTGGGATTCACCCCTCCACTTT. It is translated as CASSLDWDSPLHF. Variable domain in full (rest from reference TRBV7-2 and TRBJ1-6): GAGVSQSPSNKVTEKGKDVELRCDPISGHTALYWYRQSLGQGLEFLIYFQGNSAPDKSGLPSDRFSAERTGGSVSTLTIQRTQQEDSAVYLCASSLDWDSPLHFGNGTRLTVT.

A few counts support this clonotype. The gene calls are TRBV5-1 and TRBJ2-5; 8 positions match TRBD2. The length of the CDR3 is 14 residues. V shed 1 base, J shed 5 bases, and the junction held 4 bases outside the gene matches. Germline V CDR1 and CDR2: SGHRS, YFSETQ. CDR3 loop: CASSLSGGEETQYF. The CDR3 DNA sequence: TGCGCCAGCAGCTTGTCGGGGGGGGAGGAGACCCAGTACTTC. Drawing the rest from reference TRBV5-1 and TRBJ2-5, the complete variable domain is KAGVTQTPRYLIKTRGQQVTLSCSPISGHRSVSWYQQTPGQGLQFLFEYFSETQRNKGNFPGRFSGRQFSNSRSEMNVSTLELGDSALYLCASSLSGGEETQYFGPGTRLLVL.

This clonotype has a count of ten or more. J is TRBJ2-5 and V is TRBV12-3 or TRBV12-4; D is unclear. V was cut by 6 bases and J by 0 bases, with 14 bases left in between. The CDR3 length is 15 residues. CDR3 region: CASSSGRMYQETQYF. The CDR3 DNA follows: TGTGCCAGCAGCTCCGGACGTATGTACCAAGAGACCCAGTACTTC.

This clonotype showed up many times. The chain combines TRBV7-2 with TRBJ2-5; 7 nucleotides match TRBD1. This CDR3 comprises 16 residues. Germline V lookup: CDR1 SGHTA, CDR2 FQGNSA. V shed 1 base, J shed 5 bases, and the junction held 10 bases outside the gene matches. As DNA, the CDR3 is TGTGCCAGCAGCTTAGGTTTTCGACAGGGCGACGAGACCCAGTACTTC. Translated, it gives CASSLGFRQGDETQYF.

The rearrangement links TRBV2 to TRBJ1-4, with 9 bases matching TRBD1. The germline gives CDR1 SNHLY, CDR2 FYNNEI. The CDR3 is 15 residues long. V was clipped by 6 bases and J by 5 bases; unmatched bases: 7. CDR3: CASRETGGSNEKLFF. Here the CDR3 DNA reads TGTGCCAGCAGAGAGACAGGGGGATCGAATGAAAAACTGTTTTTT.

The chain links TRBV19 to TRBJ2-3, with D perhaps matching TRBD2 (7 bases). V lost 5 bases, J lost 4 bases, and 13 bases lay in between. Germline V CDR1 and CDR2: LNHDA, SQIVND (reference sequence). CDR3 length equals 14 residues. CDR3 DNA sequence: TGTGCCAGTAGTTGGAGGGGGGGACCAGATACGCAGTATTTT. Translating gives CASSWRGGPDTQYF.

This clonotype was seen only a few times. The chain has TRBV11-2 and TRBJ2-5, with TRBD2 matching 12 bases. V shed 7 bases, J shed 2 bases, and the junction held 8 bases outside the gene matches. The CDR3 sequence is 16 residues long. Germline V gives CDR1 SGHAT, CDR2 FQNNGV. DNA for the CDR3: TGTGCCAGCACCGTACAGACTAGCGGGGGACAAGAGACCCAGTACTTC. As protein: CASTVQTSGGQETQYF.

This clonotype was observed a handful of times. This rearrangement joins TRBV7-9 to TRBJ2-7; the D call may be TRBD1 or TRBD2 (6 bases each). This CDR3 has 15 residues. The V end lost 0 bases, the J end lost 5 bases, and 14 bases lay between the germline ends. Germline V lookup: CDR1 SEHNR, CDR2 FQNEAQ (reference sequence). CDR3 residues: CASSLAGGGFDEQYF. CDR3 sequence (DNA): TGTGCCAGCAGCTTAGCGGGGGGCGGTTTCGACGAGCAGTACTTC.

Details on this clonotype: A much larger clone lies one base from this, so it may be a read error. V usage is TRBV28 and J usage is TRBJ2-2; 9 nucleotides agree with TRBD2. Losses at the gene ends were 8 bases for V and 0 bases for J; bases not matched to a gene: 13. CDR3 length equals 18 residues. CDR1 is MDHEN and CDR2 is SYDVKM in the germline V gene. CDR3 protein: CASRDLGGRGANTGELFF. In nucleotides, the CDR3 is TGTGCCAGCCGTGACCTGGGCGGGAGGGGGGCGAACACCGGGGAGCTGTTTTTT.

This clonotype occurred many times. This sequence joins TRBV7-2 and TRBJ1-6; weak D call: TRBD1 (5 bases). This CDR3 region has 17 residues. The V end was cut by 5 bases, the J end by 1 base, with 15 bases between. Germline assignment: CDR1 SGHTA and CDR2 FQGNSA. DNA of the CDR3: TGTGCCAGCAGCCCTACCCCAGAGGGGTCCTATAATTCACCCCTCCACTTT. Translated, it gives CASSPTPEGSYNSPLHF.

Of note for this clonotype: A much larger clone is a single base away; this may be a read error. V gene TRBV5-1 combines with J gene TRBJ1-2; a weak D match, TRBD1 (5 bases). The CDR3 totals 16 residues. The V gene's germline CDR1 is SGHRS and CDR2 YFSETQ. The V end was cut by 3 bases, the J end by 4 bases, with 19 bases between. In nucleotides, the CDR3 is TGCGCCAGCAGCTGGACAAGGGGCGTTCAGATCTATGGCTACACCTTC. Amino acids: CASSWTRGVQIYGYTF. The whole variable domain, filled in from reference TRBV5-1 and TRBJ1-2, reads KAGVTQTPRYLIKTRGQQVTLSCSPISGHRSVSWYQQTPGQGLQFLFEYFSETQRNKGNFPGRFSGRQFSNSRSEMNVSTLELGDSALYLCASSWTRGVQIYGYTFGSGTRLTVV.

This clonotype was seen repeatedly, ten times or more. The chain couples TRBV7-9 to TRBJ2-1; 7 bases agree with TRBD2. CDR1 is SEHNR and CDR2 is FQNEAQ in the germline V gene (reference sequence). This CDR3 is 16 amino acids long. V lost 6 bases and J lost 1; bases outside the gene matches: 9. CDR3 sequence reads: CASRSGGSMSYNEQFF. DNA for the CDR3: TGTGCCAGCAGATCGGGCGGGAGTATGTCCTACAATGAGCAGTTCTTC. The whole variable domain, remainder taken from reference TRBV7-9 and TRBJ2-1, is DTGVSQNPRHKITKRGQNVTFRCDPISEHNRLYWYRQTLGQGPEFLTYFQNEAQLEKSRLLSDRFSAERPKGSFSTLEIQRTEQGDSAMYLCASRSGGSMSYNEQFFGPGTRLTVL.

This clonotype was seen many times. V gene TRBV5-1 combines with J gene TRBJ1-1; D possibly corresponds to TRBD1 (5 bases). V lost 0 bases and J lost 6, with 12 bases in between. Germline V gene data show CDR1 as SGHRS and CDR2 as YFSETQ. This CDR3 is built from 14 residues. CDR3 nucleotides: TGCGCCAGCAGCTTGGCAGGGCGGTCTCCTGAAGCTTTCTTT. Translated: CASSLAGRSPEAFF.

This clonotype was observed many times. This chain joins TRBV6-2 or TRBV6-3 and TRBJ1-5; possibly TRBD1 for D (5 bases). Germline lookup yields CDR1 MNHEY and CDR2 SVGEGT. The V end was cut by 6 bases, the J end by 4 bases, with 10 bases between. The CDR3 sequence is 13 residues long. CDR3 nucleotide sequence: TGTGCCAGCAGCAGGGACCGGAATCAGCCCCAGCATTTT. This codes for CASSRDRNQPQHF.

This clonotype was found many times. This chain uses TRBV7-2 with TRBJ2-7; no firm D call. The germline V gene has CDR1 SGHTA and CDR2 FQGNSA. The CDR3 has 15 residues. V dropped 6 bases and J dropped 2 bases, with 17 bases sitting between them. The CDR3, as DNA: TGTGCCAGCAGTCACTCCCTGACACCGACCTACGAGCAGTACTTC. Amino acid sequence: CASSHSLTPTYEQYF.

This clonotype was counted only a few times. V gene TRBV5-6 combines with J gene TRBJ2-3; tentatively, D is TRBD1 (6 bases). The CDR3 totals 14 residues. From germline, CDR1 is SGHDT and CDR2 YYEEEE. With 4 bases removed from V and 6 bases from J, the gap between germline ends came to 15 bases. CDR3 DNA: TGTGCCAGCAGCGCCAGGACAGTTTTCGATACGCAGTATTTT. Translated: CASSARTVFDTQYF.

This clonotype has ten or more counts. The V call is TRBV6-1, the J call TRBJ1-1; D gene ambiguous. Trimming pared 4 bases from V and 5 bases from J, leaving 11 bases between. This CDR3 is built from 13 residues. Germline V CDR1 and CDR2: MNHNS, SASEGT. CDR3 sequence reads: CASSVDPRTEAFF. For the CDR3, the DNA is TGTGCCAGCAGTGTTGACCCGAGGACTGAAGCTTTCTTT.

The chain has TRBV14 and TRBJ1-1; 11 bases line up with TRBD1. V lost 4 bases to trimming and J lost 0 bases; unmatched junction nucleotides: 10. This CDR3 spans 18 amino acids. CDR1 is SGHDN and CDR2 is FVKESK in the germline V gene. CDR3 DNA: TGTGCCAGCAGCCTTAGACCGGGACAGGGGGTCATGAACACTGAAGCTTTCTTT. This gives the protein CASSLRPGQGVMNTEAFF.

J is TRBJ2-1 and V is TRBV27; 10 bases are a match to TRBD2. The trim removed 7 bases at V and 0 bases at J, leaving 6 bases unmatched. The CDR3 is 16 residues long. The germline V gene encodes CDR1 MNHEY and CDR2 SMNVEV (reference sequence). CDR3 DNA: TGTGCCAGCAAGAGGACTAGCGGAAGCTCCTACAATGAGCAGTTCTTC. It specifies CASKRTSGSSYNEQFF.

This clonotype was counted at least ten times. The chain uses TRBV5-6 and TRBJ2-7; D is possibly TRBD2 (6 bases). The CDR3 sequence is 11 residues long. Germline loops: CDR1 SGHDT, CDR2 YYEEEE. The V gene lost 2 bases and the J gene lost 7 bases, with 7 bases spanning the gap. CDR3 coding DNA: TGTGCCAGCAGCTTCGCGGGGGAGCAGTACTTC. It specifies CASSFAGEQYF.

Ten or more counts support this clonotype. The chain employs TRBV27 and TRBJ1-2; D not certain. The CDR3 loop spans 13 amino acids. Trimming removed 6 bases at V and 2 bases at J, with 10 bases between. Germline V gene sequence: CDR1 MNHEY, CDR2 SMNVEV (reference sequence). The CDR3 DNA sequence: TGTGCCAGCAGATCGACACGGAACTATGGCTACACCTTC. Its translation: CASRSTRNYGYTF.

This clonotype has ten or more counts. The chain combines TRBV27 with TRBJ2-7, with a tentative D call TRBD2 (6 bases). This CDR3 is 14 amino acids long. Germline V gene data show CDR1 as MNHEY and CDR2 as SMNVEV (reference sequence). The V end was cut by 7 bases, the J end by 1 base, with 14 bases between. The DNA for the CDR3 is TGTGCCAGCACCGTCGCTAGCGCGTCCTACGAGCAGTACTTC. This codes for CASTVASASYEQYF.

V usage is TRBV5-1 and J usage is TRBJ1-2; 7 bases are a match to TRBD1. Trimming removed 5 bases from V and 7 bases from J; junction bases left unmatched: 11. CDR3 length: 14 residues. CDR1 is SGHRS, CDR2 YFSETQ, per germline. The CDR3 DNA reads as TGCGCCAGCAGTGACAGGGAAAACGGCTGTGGCTACACCTTC. It encodes CASSDRENGCGYTF.